Each of the 16 T cell receptor beta chains below was sequenced from the same sample in a study of blood T cell repertoires in COVID-19. Only in-frame clones appear in the TCRdb table, and some are missing; sequencing was by immunoSEQ multiplex PCR. Of more than 300,000 clones in the sample, more than 75% are singletons; the top ten hold around 1.2%. Sequencing was performed on PBMCs or T cells enriched from blood (not recorded which). Receptor source: a woman under 30 who had recovered from COVID-19.

This sequence joins TRBV5-1 and TRBJ1-1; D uncertain. Between the trimmed V and J ends, which lost 3 bases and 0 bases, there was a span of 15 bases. Germline V gene data show CDR1 as SGHRS and CDR2 as YFSETQ. The CDR3 loop spans 16 amino acids. CDR3 residues: CASSSLGSVMNTEAFF. DNA of the CDR3: TGCGCCAGCAGCTCCCTCGGGTCAGTTATGAACACTGAAGCTTTCTTT.

The chain carries TRBV20-1 and TRBJ1-4; D is unresolved. This CDR3 contains 11 residues. The V and J ends lost 0 bases and 6 bases respectively, with 2 bases between them. CDR1 is DFQATT, CDR2 SNEGSKA, per germline (reference sequence). Here the CDR3 reads CSARDYEKLFF. CDR3 sequence (DNA): TGCAGTGCTAGAGACTATGAAAAACTGTTTTTT.

The chain's CDR3 is CATSVSAVGRDSHSNQPQHF. In nucleotides, the CDR3 is TGTGCCACCAGCGTGTCGGCAGTGGGTCGGGACAGCCATAGCAATCAGCCCCAGCATTTT. This chain joins TRBV15 and TRBJ1-5, with 7 positions matching TRBD1. With 5 bases clipped from V and 0 bases from J, the junction kept 19 bases outside the gene matches. Germline V gene sequence: CDR1 LNHNV, CDR2 YYDKDF (reference sequence). The CDR3 sequence is 20 residues long.

V is TRBV11-2 and J is TRBJ2-1; perhaps TRBD2 as D (5 bases). CDR1 SGHAT and CDR2 FQNNGV come from the germline V gene. Deletions cut 5 bases from V and 8 bases from J, with 13 bases between. The CDR3 consists of 13 residues. CDR3: CASSPVRVHEQFF. The CDR3 coding sequence is TGTGCCAGCAGCCCCGTGAGGGTCCATGAGCAGTTCTTC.

V is TRBV11-3 and J is TRBJ2-5; D may be TRBD2 (7 bases). The ends were cut back, 8 bases at V and 12 bases at J, with 16 bases in the middle. CDR3 length: 11 amino acids. Germline CDR1 reads SGHNT; CDR2 reads YENEEA. The CDR3 DNA follows: TGTGCCAGCGCAGAGGGGGGGGCCGAGTACTTC. Translated, it gives CASAEGGAEYF.

The chain has TRBV18 and TRBJ2-3, with D perhaps matching TRBD2 (7 bases). Per the germline V gene, CDR1 is KGHSH and CDR2 is LQKENI. The CDR3 covers 17 residues. V was pared by 2 bases and J by 3 bases, with 18 bases between. In nucleotides, the CDR3 is TGTGCCAGCTCACCAAATGTTCTAGGGGGGGCTACAGATACGCAGTATTTT. Translation gives CASSPNVLGGATDTQYF.

This chain links TRBV7-3 with TRBJ2-3; TRBD2 matches at 9 bases. Germline lookup yields CDR1 SGHTA and CDR2 FQGTGA. This CDR3 region has 16 residues. V trimming: 5 bases; J trimming: 0 bases; junction bases outside the gene matches: 6. As DNA, the CDR3 is TGTGCCAGCAGCCCCCTTAGCGGGGGAAGCACAGATACGCAGTATTTT. Its translation is CASSPLSGGSTDTQYF.

The V gene is TRBV28, the J gene TRBJ1-6; 9 nucleotides agree with TRBD1. The V and J ends lost 5 bases and 6 bases, in that order; junction bases with no gene match: 5. The CDR3 is 15 residues long. The germline CDR1 and CDR2 sequences are MDHEN and SYDVKM. The CDR3 sequence is CASSLGQGFNSPLHF. CDR3 coding DNA: TGTGCCAGCAGTCTAGGACAGGGGTTTAATTCACCCCTCCACTTT.

The sample holds a few counts of this clone. The chain has TRBV7-8 and TRBJ1-6; D perhaps matches TRBD1 (5 bases). This CDR3 spans 14 amino acids. CDR1 SGHVS and CDR2 FQNEAQ come from the germline V gene. V lost 1 base to trimming and J lost 9 bases, with 10 bases between them. CDR3 sequence (DNA): TGTGCCAGCAGCTTAGGCACAGGCCGTTCACCCCTCCACTTT. This codes for CASSLGTGRSPLHF.

The chain is built from TRBV19 and TRBJ1-1, with 9 bases aligning to TRBD1. V was pared by 2 bases and J by 2 bases, with 6 bases of the junction left unmatched. Germline CDR1 LNHDA, CDR2 SQIVND (reference sequence). This CDR3 is 16 amino acids long. The CDR3 nucleotides read TGTGCCAGTAGTATACAACAGGGGGCGCAAAACACTGAAGCTTTCTTT. Its protein product is CASSIQQGAQNTEAFF.

In this sample, this clone turned up once. The gene calls are TRBV12-3 or TRBV12-4 and TRBJ2-3; the match to TRBD1 covers 9 bases. The CDR3 runs to 12 residues. The J segment lost 14 bases and the V segment lost 2 bases, leaving 5 bases of the junction unmatched. This chain's CDR3 is CASSLRDRVAYF. CDR3 nucleotides: TGTGCCAGCAGTTTAAGGGACAGGGTTGCGTATTTT.

The V and J genes are TRBV2 and TRBJ1-2; D possibly corresponds to TRBD1 (6 bases). Germline assignment: CDR1 SNHLY and CDR2 FYNNEI. V lost 5 bases, J lost 5 bases, and 18 bases lay in between. The CDR3 contains 15 residues. CDR3 sequence reads: CASSTTSGGGYGYTF. In DNA, the CDR3 is TGTGCCAGCAGTACCACCTCGGGGGGCGGTTATGGCTACACCTTC.

This chain uses TRBV28 with TRBJ1-2; D may be TRBD1 (6 bases). Trimming stripped 3 bases from V and 5 bases from J, with 10 bases between. CDR1 and CDR2 (germline): MDHEN, SYDVKM. The length of the CDR3 is 13 residues. The CDR3 nucleotides read TGTGCCAGCAGTTTCAGGGGAAGGTATGGCTACACCTTC. It translates to CASSFRGRYGYTF.

This chain connects TRBV11-2 to TRBJ1-2; 7 nucleotides align to TRBD1. V shed 5 bases and J 7 bases; nucleotides not matched to a gene: 10. The CDR3 sequence is 14 residues long. CDR1 and CDR2 from the germline V gene are SGHAT and FQNNGV. DNA for the CDR3: TGTGCCAGCAGCCCGACGACAGGGTATAGTGGCTACACCTTC. Protein sequence: CASSPTTGYSGYTF.

V and J are TRBV19 and TRBJ1-5, with 7 bases that match TRBD1. CDR3 length equals 16 residues. Trimming removed 5 bases from V and 4 bases from J; junction bases left unmatched: 11. The germline CDR1 and CDR2 sequences are LNHDA and SQIVND (reference sequence). The CDR3 sequence: CASSLGQEASNQPQHF. In DNA, the CDR3 is TGTGCCAGTAGTCTCGGACAGGAGGCTTCTAATCAGCCCCAGCATTTT.

Remarks on this clone: This same CDR3 is encoded by further DNA sequences in the sample. J is TRBJ2-1 and V is TRBV5-1, with TRBD1 matching over 8 bases. The germline V gene encodes CDR1 SGHRS and CDR2 YFSETQ. This CDR3 region has 14 residues. V shed 0 bases, J shed 4 bases, and the junction held 0 bases outside the gene matches. The CDR3 reads CASSLGTGYNEQFF. The DNA for the CDR3 is TGCGCCAGCAGCTTGGGGACAGGGTACAATGAGCAGTTCTTC.